This T cell receptor (beta chain) was sequenced during a study of patients and donors after allogeneic stem cell transplantation. TCRdb ran MiXCR on the RT-PCR reads and lists one entry per CDR3 protein. Among some 24,000 distinct CDR3 sequences listed, approximately 43% were seen once. This clonotype came up a few times. The CDR3 runs 16 residues. CDR1 and CDR2 (germline): SGHTA, FQGNSA. Unmatched junction bases numbered 5, after V lost 0 bases and J lost 4 bases. Sample: blood, either unsorted or a sorted T cell fraction (not recorded which). J is TRBJ2-1 and V is TRBV7-2; TRBD2 agrees at 8 bases. The receptor's source is a human donor who was either an allogeneic HSCT recipient or a stem cell or donor lymphocyte infusion donor (not recorded which). It is not recorded whose cells these are; they may come from a transplant donor. The CDR3 reads CASSLAVAGTYNEQFF. The CDR3 DNA sequence: TGTGCCAGCAGCTTAGCGGTAGCGGGAACTTACAATGAGCAGTTCTTC.